This is a list of T cell receptor beta chains from one sample in a study of blood T cell repertoires in COVID-19. TCRdb's table, derived via immunoSEQ multiplex PCR, lists solely in-frame clones and lacks some. This table holds 130,000 to 150,000 clones, roughly nine tenths found once. Sequencing used peripheral blood. The receptors originated from a human donor in a cohort sampled during active COVID-19. The CDR3 runs from the conserved cysteine through the conserved F or W. D genes are given only for firm matches. A row's size may be missing; if present it is once, few, many or a size class.

TRBV6-1	TRBJ2-1	NA	TRBD2	CASSKGLAGGGYNEQFF	TGTGCCAGCAGTAAAGGTCTAGCGGGGGGAGGCTACAATGAGCAGTTCTTC
TRBV20-1	TRBJ1-5	NA	NA	CSASIAGYSNQPQHF	TGCAGTGCTAGTATTGCGGGATATAGCAATCAGCCCCAGCATTTT
TRBV5-1	TRBJ1-2	NA	NA	CASSLSGGTYGYTF	TGCGCCAGCAGCTTGTCGGGGGGGACATATGGCTACACCTTC
TRBV4-2	TRBJ2-7	NA	TRBD1	CASSQSGQGFYEQYF	TGTGCCAGCAGCCAATCAGGACAGGGATTCTACGAGCAGTACTTC
TRBV7-9	TRBJ1-2	NA	NA	CASSLATGGGYTF	TGTGCCAGCAGCTTAGCAACAGGTGGAGGCTACACCTTC
TRBV9	TRBJ1-2	NA	TRBD1	CASSGYRGDYGYTF	TGTGCCAGCAGCGGATACAGGGGTGACTATGGCTACACCTTC
TRBV7-2	TRBJ2-7	NA	NA	CASSSERETYEQYF	TGTGCCAGCAGCTCCGAAAGGGAGACCTACGAGCAGTACTTC
TRBV6-5	TRBJ2-5	NA	NA	CASVRGSQETQYF	TGTGCCAGCGTCAGGGGTTCGCAAGAGACCCAGTACTTC
TRBV19	TRBJ1-6	few	TRBD1	CASKVQGKSPLHF	TGTGCCAGTAAAGTACAGGGGAAGTCACCCCTCCACTTT
TRBV6-6	TRBJ2-7	NA	NA	CASSPSFGGEQYF	TGTGCCAGCAGTCCATCCTTCGGCGGCGAGCAGTACTTC
TRBV4-2	TRBJ2-3	NA	TRBD2	CASSSSSGGALDTQYF	TGTGCCAGCAGCTCATCTAGCGGGGGGGCCCTAGATACGCAGTATTTT
TRBV5-1	TRBJ2-5	once	NA	CASSLEGRRETQYF	TGCGCCAGCAGCTTGGAGGGGCGCAGGGAGACCCAGTACTTC
TRBV4-1	TRBJ1-1	NA	NA	CASSLTGSSNTEAFF	TGCGCCAGCAGCCTTACCGGGTCATCGAACACTGAAGCTTTCTTT
TRBV7-8	TRBJ2-2	NA	NA	CASRVRDAGELFF	TGTGCCAGCAGAGTCAGGGATGCCGGGGAGCTGTTTTTT
TRBV5-1	TRBJ1-5	once	NA	CASSPTGNQPQHF	TGCGCCAGCAGCCCCACAGGTAATCAGCCCCAGCATTTT
TRBV9	TRBJ1-3	NA	NA	CASSVAPGLSGNTIYF	TGTGCCAGCAGCGTAGCACCAGGACTCTCTGGAAACACCATATATTTT
TRBV6-5	TRBJ1-1	NA	TRBD1	CATNRGLNTEAFF	TGTGCCACCAACAGGGGCCTGAATACTGAAGCTTTCTTT
TRBV27	TRBJ1-4	NA	NA	CASRRRGNEKLFF	TGTGCCAGCAGACGAAGGGGTAATGAAAAACTGTTTTTT
TRBV9	TRBJ1-3	NA	NA	CASSVGRSSGNTIYF	TGTGCCAGCAGCGTCGGGAGAAGCTCTGGAAACACCATATATTTT
TRBV5-1	TRBJ1-1	NA	NA	CASSLNRANTEAFF	TGCGCCAGCAGCTTAAACAGGGCGAACACTGAAGCTTTCTTT
TRBV6-4	TRBJ2-6	many	NA	CASSDSGGSGANVLTF	TGTGCCAGCAGTGACTCAGGGGGCTCTGGGGCCAACGTCCTGACTTTC
TRBV10-3	TRBJ2-1	NA	TRBD2	CAISESTSGGVWREQFF	TGTGCCATCAGTGAGTCAACTAGCGGGGGGGTTTGGCGCGAGCAGTTCTTC
TRBV19	TRBJ2-7	NA	TRBD1	CASSLDRGILYEQYF	TGTGCCAGTAGTTTAGACAGGGGGATCTTGTACGAGCAGTACTTC
TRBV12-3/TRBV12-4	TRBJ1-1	NA	NA	CASSQGGTEAFF	TGTGCCAGCAGTCAAGGGGGTACTGAAGCTTTCTTT
TRBV9	TRBJ1-2	NA	NA	CASSVGGVNYGYTF	TGTGCCAGCAGCGTAGGCGGGGTGAACTATGGCTACACCTTC
TRBV7-2	TRBJ2-5	NA	NA	CASSPSWGSGETQYF	TGTGCCAGCAGCCCCAGTTGGGGCAGTGGAGAGACCCAGTACTTC
TRBV7-9	TRBJ2-2	NA	TRBD1	CASSLGGGAELFF	TGTGCCAGCAGCTTAGGAGGGGGCGCGGAGCTGTTTTTT
TRBV4-2	TRBJ2-5	NA	NA	CASSQETGLHQETQYF	TGTGCCAGCAGCCAAGAGACGGGACTTCACCAAGAGACCCAGTACTTC
TRBV20-1	TRBJ1-4	NA	NA	CSASRATGFNEKLFF	TGCAGTGCTAGTAGGGCCACAGGGTTTAATGAAAAACTGTTTTTT
TRBV9	TRBJ1-2	few	TRBD1	CASSAGGQAVSGYTF	TGTGCCAGCAGCGCTGGTGGACAGGCCGTGAGCGGCTACACCTTC
TRBV25-1	TRBJ2-7	few	TRBD1	CASSAYPGQGSHEQYF	TGTGCCAGCAGTGCTTACCCAGGACAGGGGAGTCACGAGCAGTACTTC
TRBV6-4	TRBJ2-1	NA	NA	CASAAGDTNEQFF	TGTGCCAGCGCGGCAGGGGATACGAATGAGCAGTTCTTC
TRBV10-3	TRBJ1-1	NA	NA	CAISARGGGTEAFF	TGTGCCATCAGTGCCCGGGGGGGCGGCACTGAAGCTTTCTTT
TRBV21-1	TRBJ1-2	once	NA	CASSKEGQGGVLSDGYTF	TGTGCCAGCAGCAAAGAGGGACAGGGGGGAGTCCTTTCCGATGGCTACACCTTC
TRBV19	TRBJ2-7	NA	NA	CASSIETGTPREQYF	TGTGCCAGTAGTATTGAGACCGGGACTCCGAGGGAGCAGTACTTC
TRBV6-4	TRBJ1-6	NA	NA	CASSDSGQSNSPLHF	TGTGCCAGCAGTGACTCGGGGCAAAGTAATTCACCCCTCCACTTT
TRBV9	TRBJ2-1	NA	NA	CASSVTAGPNYNEQFF	TGTGCCAGCAGCGTAACGGCGGGGCCTAATTACAATGAGCAGTTCTTC
TRBV5-6	TRBJ1-1	NA	NA	CASSLGGAGRATEAFF	TGTGCCAGCAGCTTGGGGGGAGCGGGGCGGGCCACTGAAGCTTTCTTT
TRBV19	TRBJ2-5	NA	TRBD2	CASSHLGTSGGETQYF	TGTGCCAGTAGTCACCTCGGGACTAGCGGGGGGGAGACCCAGTACTTC
TRBV6-5	TRBJ2-7	NA	TRBD2	CASSLTAGEHYEQYF	TGTGCCAGCAGCCTAACAGCGGGGGAGCACTACGAGCAGTACTTC
TRBV27	TRBJ2-5	NA	TRBD2	CASRSIAGGQETQYF	TGTGCCAGCAGGTCCATTGCGGGGGGCCAAGAGACCCAGTACTTC
TRBV27	TRBJ1-2	NA	TRBD1	CASSFGTGYGYTF	TGTGCCAGCAGTTTCGGGACAGGGTATGGCTACACCTTC
TRBV30	TRBJ1-2	NA	NA	CAWSVLEGYGYTF	TGTGCCTGGAGTGTATTGGAGGGCTATGGCTACACCTTC
TRBV19	TRBJ1-2	NA	NA	CASSISGYGYTF	TGTGCCAGTAGTATATCCGGGTATGGCTACACCTTC
TRBV2	TRBJ2-3	NA	TRBD2	CASSERTSGASTDTQYF	TGTGCCAGCAGTGAAAGGACTAGCGGAGCTAGCACAGATACGCAGTATTTT
TRBV25-1	TRBJ2-3	once	TRBD2	CASSEWGEGTVDTQYF	TGTGCCAGCAGTGAATGGGGGGAGGGGACGGTAGATACGCAGTATTTT
TRBV12-3/TRBV12-4	TRBJ2-1	NA	TRBD2	CASSRSGGAFQFF	TGTGCCAGCAGTCGGAGCGGGGGGGCCTTCCAGTTCTTC
TRBV6-5	TRBJ2-3	NA	TRBD2	CASTHGGGTDTQYF	TGTGCCAGCACCCACGGGGGGGGCACAGATACGCAGTATTTT
TRBV6-5	TRBJ1-2	NA	TRBD1	CASSYSTGGIYGYTF	TGTGCCAGCAGTTACTCAACAGGGGGAATCTATGGCTACACCTTC
TRBV5-1	TRBJ2-5	NA	TRBD1	CASSLAGQGMVETQYF	TGCGCCAGCAGCTTGGCCGGACAGGGGATGGTGGAGACCCAGTACTTC
TRBV3-1/TRBV3-2	TRBJ2-3	NA	NA	CASSQDLKEGGPTDTQYF	TGTGCCAGCAGCCAAGATCTCAAGGAGGGGGGGCCCACAGATACGCAGTATTTT
TRBV6-5	TRBJ2-7	NA	TRBD2	CASSFSGRAYEQYF	TGTGCCAGCAGTTTCTCCGGGAGGGCCTACGAGCAGTACTTC